The clone carrying this TCR beta chain has at least ten counts. Generation of TCR cDNA used 5'RACE template switching (which added a universal primer site and UMIs). One entry per CDR3 protein, called by TCRdb with MiXCR from the 5' RACE reads. Among nearly 550,000 distinct CDR3 sequences listed, under 25% were seen once. The sample is drawn from a study of T cells after yellow fever vaccination. V gave up 6 bases and J gave up 6 bases; unmatched junction bases: 4. The CDR3 is 13 amino acids. The sample here was PBMCs, taken 15 days after the yellow fever booster vaccination. The chain combines TRBV12-3 or TRBV12-4 with TRBJ1-2, with 10 bases lining up with TRBD1. The clonotype originates from a man aged 25 to 45 who received the YFV17D yellow fever vaccine. The CDR3 is CASSIGQGDGYTF. In nucleotides, the CDR3 is TGTGCCAGCAGCATAGGACAGGGGGATGGCTACACCTTC.